This T cell receptor (beta chain) derives from a study of CD8 T cells in Susac syndrome. Matching for age and sex applied to the controls, who were healthy donors. CDR1 is MNHEY, CDR2 SMNVEV, per germline (reference sequence). This CDR3 is built from 14 residues. Trimming removed 5 bases at V and 0 bases at J, with 11 bases between. Random hexamers served to reverse transcribe about 0.5 to 1 ug RNA. Across 54 Vbeta and 13 Jbeta, immunoSEQ multiplex PCR amplified TCR beta CDR3. TCRdb re-called the immunoSEQ multiplex PCR reads through MiXCR, storing one row per CDR3 protein. The table shows roughly 200,000 distinct CDR3 sequences, with approximately 95% occurring only once.

Sample: CD4+ T cells from PBMCs. This rearrangement joins TRBV27 to TRBJ2-7, with a weak D call TRBD1 (5 bases). The clonotype comes from a human donor in good health. CDR3 coding DNA: TGTGCCAGCAGTAGAGACAGCCCCTCCTACGAGCAGTACTTC. Its protein is CASSRDSPSYEQYF.